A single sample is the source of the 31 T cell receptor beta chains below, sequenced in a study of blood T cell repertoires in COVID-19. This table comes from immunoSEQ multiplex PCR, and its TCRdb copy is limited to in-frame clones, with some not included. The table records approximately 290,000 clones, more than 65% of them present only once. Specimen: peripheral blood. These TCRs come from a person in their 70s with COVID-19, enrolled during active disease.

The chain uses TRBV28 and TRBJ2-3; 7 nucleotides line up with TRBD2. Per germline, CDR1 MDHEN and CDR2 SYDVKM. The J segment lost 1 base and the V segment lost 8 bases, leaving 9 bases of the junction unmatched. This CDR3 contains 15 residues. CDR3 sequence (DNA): TGTGCCAGCGCTAAGGACCGGGGGGGCACAGATACGCAGTATTTT. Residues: CASAKDRGGTDTQYF.

The CDR3 coding sequence is TGTGCCAGCAGCTTAGCGGGGGCCTCCTCCTACGAGCAGTACTTC. Translated: CASSLAGASSYEQYF. The chain links TRBV7-9 to TRBJ2-7; TRBD1 might be the D (6 bases). Germline CDR1 SEHNR, CDR2 FQNEAQ (reference sequence). V lost 0 bases and J lost 0, with 9 bases in between. The CDR3 sequence is 15 residues long.

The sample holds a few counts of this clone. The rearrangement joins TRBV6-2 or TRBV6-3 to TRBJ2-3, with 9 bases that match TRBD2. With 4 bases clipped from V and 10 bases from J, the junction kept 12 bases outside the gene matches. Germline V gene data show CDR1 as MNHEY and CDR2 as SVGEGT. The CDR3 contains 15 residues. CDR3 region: CASSLNRLAASPQYF. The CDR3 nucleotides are TGTGCCAGCAGTTTAAACCGACTAGCGGCCTCGCCGCAGTATTTT.

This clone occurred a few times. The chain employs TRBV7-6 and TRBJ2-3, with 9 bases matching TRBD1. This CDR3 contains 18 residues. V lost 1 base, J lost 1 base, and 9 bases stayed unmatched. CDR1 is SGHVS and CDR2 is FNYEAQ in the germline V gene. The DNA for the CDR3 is TGTGCCAGCAGCTTAGTTCCCGCGACAGGGGGAGGCACAGATACGCAGTATTTT. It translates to CASSLVPATGGGTDTQYF.

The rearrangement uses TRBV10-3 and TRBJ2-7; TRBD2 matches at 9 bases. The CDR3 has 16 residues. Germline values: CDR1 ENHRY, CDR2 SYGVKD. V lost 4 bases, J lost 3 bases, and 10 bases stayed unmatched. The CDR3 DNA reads TGTGCCATCAGTGGTAGCGGGAGCGCGATCGTCTACGAGCAGTACTTC. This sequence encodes CAISGSGSAIVYEQYF.

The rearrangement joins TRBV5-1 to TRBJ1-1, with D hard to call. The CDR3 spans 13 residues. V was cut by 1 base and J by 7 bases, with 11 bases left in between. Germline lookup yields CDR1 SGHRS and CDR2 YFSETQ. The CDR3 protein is CASSLSGDVEAFF. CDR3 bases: TGCGCCAGCAGCTTGAGCGGAGACGTTGAAGCTTTCTTT.

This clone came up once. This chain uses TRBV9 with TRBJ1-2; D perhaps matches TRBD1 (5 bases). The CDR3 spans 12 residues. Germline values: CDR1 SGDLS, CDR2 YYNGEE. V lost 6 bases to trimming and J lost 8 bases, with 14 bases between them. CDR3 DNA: TGTGCCAGCACCTATGGGGGGGGAGGCTACACCTTC. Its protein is CASTYGGGGYTF.

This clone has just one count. CDR3 coding DNA: TGTGCCAGTAGCCTGTCGGGACAGGGACCAAATCAGCCCCAGCATTTT. It yields the protein CASSLSGQGPNQPQHF. The chain uses TRBV19 and TRBJ1-5, with 9 bases lining up with TRBD1. Germline V gives CDR1 LNHDA, CDR2 SQIVND (reference sequence). The J segment lost 4 bases and the V segment lost 6 bases, leaving 10 bases of the junction unmatched. CDR3 length: 16 residues.

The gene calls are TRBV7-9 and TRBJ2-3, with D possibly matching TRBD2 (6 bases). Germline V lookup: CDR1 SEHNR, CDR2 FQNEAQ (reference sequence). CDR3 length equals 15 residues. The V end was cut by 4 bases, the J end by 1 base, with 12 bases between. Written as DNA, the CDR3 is TGTGCCAGCAGCTCGGGACTGTACGGCACAGATACGCAGTATTTT. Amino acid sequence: CASSSGLYGTDTQYF.

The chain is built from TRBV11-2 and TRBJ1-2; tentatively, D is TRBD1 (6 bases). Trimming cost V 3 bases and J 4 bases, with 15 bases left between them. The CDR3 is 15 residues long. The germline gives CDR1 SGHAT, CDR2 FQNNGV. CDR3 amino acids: CASSFGTSGGYGYTF. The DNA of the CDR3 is TGTGCCAGCAGCTTCGGGACATCGGGTGGCTATGGCTACACCTTC.

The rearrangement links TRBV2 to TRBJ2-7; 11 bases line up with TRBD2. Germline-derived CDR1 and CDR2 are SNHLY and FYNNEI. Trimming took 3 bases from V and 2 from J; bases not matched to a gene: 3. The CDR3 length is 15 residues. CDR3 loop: CASSDLTSGTYEQYF. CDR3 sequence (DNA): TGTGCCAGCAGTGATTTGACTAGCGGGACCTACGAGCAGTACTTC. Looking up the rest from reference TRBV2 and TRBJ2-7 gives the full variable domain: EPEVTQTPSHQVTQMGQEVILRCVPISNHLYFYWYRQILGQKVEFLVSFYNNEISEKSEIFDDQFSVERPDGSNFTLKIRSTKLEDSAMYFCASSDLTSGTYEQYFGPGTRLTVT.

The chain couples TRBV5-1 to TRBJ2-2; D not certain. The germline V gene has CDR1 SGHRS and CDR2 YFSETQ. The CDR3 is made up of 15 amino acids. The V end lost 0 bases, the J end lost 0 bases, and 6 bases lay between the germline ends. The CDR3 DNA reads TGCGCCAGCAGCTTGGCCCCAGCGAACACCGGGGAGCTGTTTTTT. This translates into CASSLAPANTGELFF.

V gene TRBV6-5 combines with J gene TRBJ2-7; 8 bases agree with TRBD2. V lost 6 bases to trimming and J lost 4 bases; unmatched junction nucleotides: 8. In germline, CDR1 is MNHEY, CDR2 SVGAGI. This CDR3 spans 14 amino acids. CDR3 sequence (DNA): TGTGCCAGCAGCCCATATGGACTAGCTTACGAGCAGTACTTC. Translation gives CASSPYGLAYEQYF.

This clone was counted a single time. CDR3 residues: CASSREVIGQGADEQFF. In DNA, the CDR3 is TGCGCCAGCAGCCGGGAGGTTATAGGACAGGGGGCGGATGAGCAGTTCTTC. This chain joins TRBV5-1 and TRBJ2-1, with 11 bases matching TRBD1. The J segment lost 8 bases and the V segment lost 4 bases, leaving 14 bases of the junction unmatched. Per germline, CDR1 SGHRS and CDR2 YFSETQ. This CDR3 spans 17 amino acids.

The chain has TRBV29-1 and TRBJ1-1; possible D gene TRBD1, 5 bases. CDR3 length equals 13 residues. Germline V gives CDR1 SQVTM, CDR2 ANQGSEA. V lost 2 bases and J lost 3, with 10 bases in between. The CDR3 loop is CSVEPRVYTEAFF. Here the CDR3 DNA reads TGCAGCGTTGAACCCAGGGTGTACACTGAAGCTTTCTTT. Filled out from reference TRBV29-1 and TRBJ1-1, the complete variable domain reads SAVISQKPSRDICQRGTSLTIQCQVDSQVTMMFWYRQQPGQSLTLIATANQGSEATYESGFVIDKFPISRPNLTFSTLTVSNMSPEDSSIYLCSVEPRVYTEAFFGQGTRLTVV.

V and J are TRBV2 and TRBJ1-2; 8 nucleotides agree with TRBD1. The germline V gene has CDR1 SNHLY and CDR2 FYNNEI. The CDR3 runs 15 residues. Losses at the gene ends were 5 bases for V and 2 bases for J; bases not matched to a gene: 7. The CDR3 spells CASSPTGEENYGYTF. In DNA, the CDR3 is TGTGCCAGCAGTCCGACAGGGGAAGAGAACTATGGCTACACCTTC.

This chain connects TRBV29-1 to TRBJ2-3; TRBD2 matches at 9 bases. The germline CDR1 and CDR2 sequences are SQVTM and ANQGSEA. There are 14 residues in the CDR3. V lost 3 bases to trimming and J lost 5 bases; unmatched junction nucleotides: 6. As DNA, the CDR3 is TGCAGCGTTGATGTAGCGGGAGTTGGAGATACGCAGTATTTT. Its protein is CSVDVAGVGDTQYF.

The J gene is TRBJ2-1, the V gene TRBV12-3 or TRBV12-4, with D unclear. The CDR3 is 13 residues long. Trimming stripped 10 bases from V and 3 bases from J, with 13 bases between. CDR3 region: CAINRNSYNEQFF. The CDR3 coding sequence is TGTGCCATCAACCGGAACAGCTACAATGAGCAGTTCTTC.

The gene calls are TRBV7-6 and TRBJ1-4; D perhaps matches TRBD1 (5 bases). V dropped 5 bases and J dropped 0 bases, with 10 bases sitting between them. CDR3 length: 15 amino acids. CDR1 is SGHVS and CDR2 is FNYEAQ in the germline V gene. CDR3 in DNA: TGTGCCAGCAGCCCCGGGGGGTCAACTAATGAAAAACTGTTTTTT. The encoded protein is CASSPGGSTNEKLFF.

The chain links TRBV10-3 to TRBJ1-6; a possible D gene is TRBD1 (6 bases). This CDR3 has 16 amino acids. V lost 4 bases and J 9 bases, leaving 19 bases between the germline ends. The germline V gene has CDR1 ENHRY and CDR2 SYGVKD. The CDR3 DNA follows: TGTGCCATCAGTGCAATAAAAGGACAGAAAGGTTCACCCCTCCACTTT. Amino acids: CAISAIKGQKGSPLHF.

The CDR3 bases are TGTGCCAGCAGCCCGCCAGGACAGGATGAAAAACTGTTTTTT. This translates into CASSPPGQDEKLFF. The genes are TRBV28 and TRBJ1-4; 7 positions agree with TRBD1. Germline loops: CDR1 MDHEN, CDR2 SYDVKM. V was clipped by 6 bases and J by 6 bases; unmatched bases: 7. The CDR3 runs 14 residues. The variable domain in full, completed from reference TRBV28 and TRBJ1-4, reads DVKVTQSSRYLVKRTGEKVFLECVQDMDHENMFWYRQDPGLGLRLIYFSYDVKMKEKGDIPEGYSVSREKKERFSLILESASTNQTSMYLCASSPPGQDEKLFFGSGTQLSVL.

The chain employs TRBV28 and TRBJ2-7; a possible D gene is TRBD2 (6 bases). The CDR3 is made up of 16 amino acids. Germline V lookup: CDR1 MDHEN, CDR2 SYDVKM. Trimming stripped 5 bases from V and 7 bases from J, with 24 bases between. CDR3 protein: CASSKAGSWDVGEQYF. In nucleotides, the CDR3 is TGTGCCAGCAGTAAAGCGGGTTCTTGGGATGTGGGGGAGCAGTACTTC.

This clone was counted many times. CDR3 residues: CASRRTSPEQFF. The CDR3 bases are TGTGCCAGCAGGAGGACTTCGCCTGAGCAGTTCTTC. V is TRBV2 and J is TRBJ2-1; maybe TRBD2 (5 bases). Trimming took 6 bases from V and 9 from J, leaving 12 bases between them. The CDR3 spans 12 residues. CDR1 and CDR2 (germline): SNHLY, FYNNEI.

Written as DNA, the CDR3 is TGTGCCAGTAGTACCTCGACAGGGTCAGGTTGGCGAGATACGCAGTATTTT. It codes for CASSTSTGSGWRDTQYF. This chain joins TRBV19 and TRBJ2-3, with TRBD1 matching 7 bases. V was clipped by 4 bases and J by 5 bases; unmatched bases: 15. The germline gives CDR1 LNHDA, CDR2 SQIVND (reference sequence). This CDR3 has 17 amino acids. The full variable domain, with the rest looked up from reference TRBV19 and TRBJ2-3, is DGGITQSPKYLFRKEGQNVTLSCEQNLNHDAMYWYRQDPGQGLRLIYYSQIVNDFQKGDIAEGYSVSREKKESFPLTVTSAQKNPTAFYLCASSTSTGSGWRDTQYFGPGTRLTVL.

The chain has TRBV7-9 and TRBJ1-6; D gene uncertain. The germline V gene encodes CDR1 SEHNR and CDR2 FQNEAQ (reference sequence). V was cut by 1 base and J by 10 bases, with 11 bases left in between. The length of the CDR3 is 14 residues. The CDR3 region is CASSLDTGRSPLHF. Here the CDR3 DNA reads TGTGCCAGCAGCTTAGACACCGGGAGGTCACCCCTCCACTTT. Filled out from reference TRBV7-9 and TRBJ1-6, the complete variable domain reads DTGVSQNPRHKITKRGQNVTFRCDPISEHNRLYWYRQTLGQGPEFLTYFQNEAQLEKSRLLSDRFSAERPKGSFSTLEIQRTEQGDSAMYLCASSLDTGRSPLHFGNGTRLTVT.

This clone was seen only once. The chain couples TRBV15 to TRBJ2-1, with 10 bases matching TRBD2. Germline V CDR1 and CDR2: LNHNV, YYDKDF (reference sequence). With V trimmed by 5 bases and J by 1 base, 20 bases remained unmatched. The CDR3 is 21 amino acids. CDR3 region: CATSALNLAGGLSRSYNEQFF. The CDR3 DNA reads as TGTGCCACCAGCGCCTTAAATTTAGCGGGGGGCCTTAGTAGATCCTACAATGAGCAGTTCTTC.

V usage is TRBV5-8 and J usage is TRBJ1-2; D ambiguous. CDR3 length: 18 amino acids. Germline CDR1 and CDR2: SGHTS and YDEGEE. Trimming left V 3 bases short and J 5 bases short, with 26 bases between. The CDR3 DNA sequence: TGTGCCAGCAGCTACCACAGCTCCCTGGTCCGAAACTTTTATGGCTACACCTTC. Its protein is CASSYHSSLVRNFYGYTF. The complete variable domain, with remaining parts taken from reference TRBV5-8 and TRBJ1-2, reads EAGVTQSPTHLIKTRGQQATLRCSPISGHTSVYWYQQALGLGLQFLLWYDEGEERNRGNFPPRFSGRQFPNYSSELNVNALELEDSALYLCASSYHSSLVRNFYGYTFGSGTRLTVV.

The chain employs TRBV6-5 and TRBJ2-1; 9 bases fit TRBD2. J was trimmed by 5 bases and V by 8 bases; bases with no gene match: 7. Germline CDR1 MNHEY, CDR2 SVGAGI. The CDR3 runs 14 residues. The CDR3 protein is CASGLAGTDNEQFF. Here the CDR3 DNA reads TGTGCCAGCGGGCTAGCGGGGACCGACAATGAGCAGTTCTTC.

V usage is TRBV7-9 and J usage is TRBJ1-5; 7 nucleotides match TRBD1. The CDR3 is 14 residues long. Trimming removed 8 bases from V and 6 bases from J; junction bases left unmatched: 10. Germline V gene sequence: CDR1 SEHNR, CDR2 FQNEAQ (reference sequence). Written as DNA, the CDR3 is TGTGCCAGCGCGACAGGGAAAAGTGGTCAGCCCCAGCATTTT. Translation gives CASATGKSGQPQHF.

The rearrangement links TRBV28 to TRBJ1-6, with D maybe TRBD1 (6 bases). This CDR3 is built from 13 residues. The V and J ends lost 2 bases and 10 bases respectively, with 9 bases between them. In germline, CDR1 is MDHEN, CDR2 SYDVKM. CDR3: CASSLTGRSPLHF. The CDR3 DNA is TGTGCCAGCAGTTTAACAGGGAGATCACCCCTCCACTTT.

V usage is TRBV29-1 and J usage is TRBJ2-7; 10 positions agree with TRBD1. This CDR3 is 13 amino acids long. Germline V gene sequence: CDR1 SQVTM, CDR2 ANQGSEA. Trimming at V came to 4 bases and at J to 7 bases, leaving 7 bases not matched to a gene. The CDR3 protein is CSVGGQGVGEQYF. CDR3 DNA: TGCAGCGTTGGAGGACAGGGGGTAGGGGAGCAGTACTTC.